The text below deals with one T cell receptor beta chain. The record originates from a study of blood T cell repertoires in COVID-19. Trimming stripped 4 bases from V and 3 bases from J, with 19 bases between. The CDR3 is 17 amino acids. Profiled with immunoSEQ multiplex PCR; TCRdb holds only in-frame clones, not every one. This sample has 150,000 to 200,000 clones, with 65% to 85% found just once. This rearrangement joins TRBV23-1 to TRBJ1-5; D is unresolved. TRBV23-1 falls under the ORF class, with uncertain function. Sequencing used peripheral blood. The sequence derives from a human donor with acute or convalescent COVID-19. The donor label of this sample is uncertain. CDR3 amino acids: CASSPHPTAYYNQPQHF. The CDR3 nucleotides read TGCGCCAGCAGTCCACACCCCACGGCCTACTACAATCAGCCCCAGCATTTT.